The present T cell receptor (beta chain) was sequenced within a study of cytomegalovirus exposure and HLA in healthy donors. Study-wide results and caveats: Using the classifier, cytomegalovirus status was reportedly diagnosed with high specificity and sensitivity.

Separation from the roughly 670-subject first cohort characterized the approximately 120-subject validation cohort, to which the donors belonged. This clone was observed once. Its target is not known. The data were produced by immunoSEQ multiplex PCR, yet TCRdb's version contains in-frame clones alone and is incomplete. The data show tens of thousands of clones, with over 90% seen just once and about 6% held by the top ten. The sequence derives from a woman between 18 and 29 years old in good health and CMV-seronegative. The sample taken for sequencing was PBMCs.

CDR3 sequence (DNA): TGTGCCAGCAGCCTACAGGGGTTAGCCATTCAGTACTTC. Protein sequence: CASSLQGLAIQYF. V is TRBV11-2 and J is TRBJ2-4, with 7 nucleotides matching TRBD1. The germline CDR1 and CDR2 sequences are SGHAT and FQNNGV. Unmatched junction bases numbered 7, after V lost 5 bases and J lost 9 bases. This CDR3 region has 13 residues.